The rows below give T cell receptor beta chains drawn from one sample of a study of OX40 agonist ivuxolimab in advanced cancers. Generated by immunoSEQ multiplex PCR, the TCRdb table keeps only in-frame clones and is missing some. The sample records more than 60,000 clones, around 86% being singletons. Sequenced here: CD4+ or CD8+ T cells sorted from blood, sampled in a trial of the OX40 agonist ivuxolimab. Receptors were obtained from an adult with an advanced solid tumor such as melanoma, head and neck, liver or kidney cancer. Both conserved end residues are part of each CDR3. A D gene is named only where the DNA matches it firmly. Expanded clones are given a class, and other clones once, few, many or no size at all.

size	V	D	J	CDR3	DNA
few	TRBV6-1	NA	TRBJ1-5	CASSDPYQPQHF	TGTGCCAGCAGTGACCCGTATCAGCCCCAGCATTTT
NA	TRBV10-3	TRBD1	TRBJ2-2	CAISDDRGLGELFF	TGTGCCATCAGTGATGACAGGGGGCTAGGGGAGCTGTTTTTT
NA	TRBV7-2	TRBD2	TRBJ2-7	CASSLLASGSYEQYF	TGTGCCAGCAGCTTGTTGGCTAGCGGGTCCTACGAGCAGTACTTC
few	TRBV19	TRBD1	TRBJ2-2	CASRGQGYAGELFF	TGTGCCAGTAGGGGACAGGGGTATGCCGGGGAGCTGTTTTTT
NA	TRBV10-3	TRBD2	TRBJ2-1	CAISAGLVYHEQFF	TGTGCCATCAGTGCGGGACTAGTCTACCATGAGCAGTTCTTC
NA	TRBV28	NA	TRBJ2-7	CASINSGARPGHYEQYF	TGTGCCAGCATAAACTCAGGGGCCAGGCCGGGGCACTACGAGCAGTACTTC
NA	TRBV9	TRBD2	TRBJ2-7	CASSPGTSGTYEQYF	TGTGCCAGCAGCCCAGGGACTAGCGGGACTTACGAGCAGTACTTC
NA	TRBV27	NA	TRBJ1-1	CASSFNSGWGGGTEAFF	TGTGCCAGCAGTTTTAATTCTGGATGGGGCGGTGGTACTGAAGCTTTCTTT
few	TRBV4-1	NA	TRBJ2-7	CASSQESVGTSYEQYF	TGCGCCAGCAGCCAAGAAAGCGTGGGAACCTCCTACGAGCAGTACTTC
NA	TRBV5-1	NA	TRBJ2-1	CASSLSTGPGYNEQFF	TGCGCCAGCAGCTTGAGTACGGGACCGGGCTACAATGAGCAGTTCTTC
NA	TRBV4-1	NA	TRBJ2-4	CASSHLKGEGAKNIQYF	TGCGCCAGCAGCCACCTTAAGGGGGAGGGAGCCAAAAACATTCAGTACTTC
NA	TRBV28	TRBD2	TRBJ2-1	CASSRPGLAANEQFF	TGTGCCAGCAGCCGACCGGGACTAGCTGCGAATGAGCAGTTCTTC
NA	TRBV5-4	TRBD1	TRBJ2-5	CASSLGIGQGAQETQYF	TGTGCCAGCAGCTTGGGGATCGGACAGGGAGCCCAAGAGACCCAGTACTTC
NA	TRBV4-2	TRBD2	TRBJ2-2	CASSLLIGLAATTGELFF	TGTGCCAGCAGCCTTCTCATCGGGCTAGCGGCAACCACCGGGGAGCTGTTTTTT
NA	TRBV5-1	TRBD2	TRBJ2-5	CASSLTSAYQETQYF	TGCGCCAGCAGCTTGACTAGCGCTTACCAAGAGACCCAGTACTTC
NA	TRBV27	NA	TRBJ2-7	CASSLKSRVYEQYF	TGTGCCAGCAGTTTAAAATCCAGGGTTTACGAGCAGTACTTC
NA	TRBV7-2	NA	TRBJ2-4	CASSLEMGFVKNIQYF	TGTGCCAGCAGCTTAGAGATGGGGTTTGTCAAAAACATTCAGTACTTC
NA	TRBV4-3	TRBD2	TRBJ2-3	CASSQVYGLAVTTDTQYF	TGCGCCAGCAGCCAAGTTTATGGACTAGCGGTTACGACAGATACGCAGTATTTT
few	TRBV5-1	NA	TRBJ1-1	CASSLLTGNTEAFF	TGCGCCAGCAGCTTGTTAACGGGAAACACTGAAGCTTTCTTT
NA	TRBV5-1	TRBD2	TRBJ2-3	CASSPPGLAGTDTQYF	TGCGCCAGCAGCCCGCCGGGACTAGCGGGCACAGATACGCAGTATTTT
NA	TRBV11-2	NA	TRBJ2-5	CASSLRARETQYF	TGTGCCAGCAGCTTAAGGGCCCGGGAGACCCAGTACTTC
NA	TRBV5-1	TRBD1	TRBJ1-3	CASSSVPTTGTGSGNTIYF	TGCGCCAGCAGCTCGGTACCAACGACTGGGACAGGCTCTGGAAACACCATATATTTT
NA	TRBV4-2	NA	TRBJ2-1	CASSQDAAEAYNEQFF	TGTGCCAGCAGCCAAGATGCAGCGGAAGCCTACAATGAGCAGTTCTTC
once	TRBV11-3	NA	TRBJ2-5	CASSLRAETQYF	TGTGCCAGCAGCCTACGCGCAGAGACCCAGTACTTC
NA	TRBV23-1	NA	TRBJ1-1	CASSQITPVRQWDLYGDTEAFF	TGCGCCAGCAGTCAGATAACTCCCGTAAGACAGTGGGATCTGTATGGCGACACTGAAGCTTTCTTT
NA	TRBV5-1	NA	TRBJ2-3	CASSDGQRSTDTQYF	TGCGCCAGCAGCGACGGACAGAGATCCACAGATACGCAGTATTTT
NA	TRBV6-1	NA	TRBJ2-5	CASRRDWQGETQYF	TGTGCCAGCAGGAGGGACTGGCAGGGCGAGACCCAGTACTTC
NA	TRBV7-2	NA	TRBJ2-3	CASSLGWGTDTQYF	TGTGCCAGCAGCTTAGGGTGGGGCACAGATACGCAGTATTTT
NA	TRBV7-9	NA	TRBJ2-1	CASSLNTPSEQFF	TGTGCCAGCAGCTTAAATACGCCGAGTGAGCAGTTCTTC
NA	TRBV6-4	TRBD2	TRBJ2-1	CASSDGLAPGGYNEQFF	TGTGCCAGCAGTGACGGTCTGGCCCCGGGAGGGTACAATGAGCAGTTCTTC
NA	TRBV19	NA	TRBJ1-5	CVSSADRSNNQPQHF	TGTGTCAGTAGCGCGGACAGATCCAACAATCAGCCCCAGCATTTT
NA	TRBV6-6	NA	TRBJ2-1	CASTLSGGYNEQFF	TGTGCCAGCACACTTTCAGGGGGGTACAATGAGCAGTTCTTC
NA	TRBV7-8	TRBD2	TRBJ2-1	CASSLVGGREYNEQFF	TGTGCCAGCAGCTTAGTGGGGGGGAGGGAGTACAATGAGCAGTTCTTC
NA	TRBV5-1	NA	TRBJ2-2	CASSMNSNPNTGELFF	TGCGCCAGCAGCATGAACAGCAACCCGAACACCGGGGAGCTGTTTTTT
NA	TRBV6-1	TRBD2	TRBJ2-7	CASCFRTSDEQYF	TGTGCCAGCTGTTTCAGAACTAGCGACGAGCAGTACTTC
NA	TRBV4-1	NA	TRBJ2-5	CASSQGGTVRETQYF	TGCGCCAGCAGCCAAGGCGGGACAGTGAGGGAGACCCAGTACTTC
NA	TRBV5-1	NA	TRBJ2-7	CASSLAPPSYEQYF	TGCGCCAGCAGCTTGGCCCCACCTTCCTACGAGCAGTACTTC
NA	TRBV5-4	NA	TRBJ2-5	CASSWGPTGPEETQYF	TGTGCCAGCAGCTGGGGGCCGACTGGCCCCGAGGAGACCCAGTACTTC